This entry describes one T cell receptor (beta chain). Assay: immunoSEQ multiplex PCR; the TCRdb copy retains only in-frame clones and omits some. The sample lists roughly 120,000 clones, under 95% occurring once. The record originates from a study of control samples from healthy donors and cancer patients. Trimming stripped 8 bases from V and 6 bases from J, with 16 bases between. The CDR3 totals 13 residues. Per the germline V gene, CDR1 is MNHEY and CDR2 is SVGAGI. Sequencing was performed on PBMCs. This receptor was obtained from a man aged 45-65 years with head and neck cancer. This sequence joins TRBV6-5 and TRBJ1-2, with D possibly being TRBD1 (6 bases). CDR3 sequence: CASRISGVNGYTF. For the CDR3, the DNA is TGTGCCAGCCGAATTTCAGGGGTGAATGGCTACACCTTC.